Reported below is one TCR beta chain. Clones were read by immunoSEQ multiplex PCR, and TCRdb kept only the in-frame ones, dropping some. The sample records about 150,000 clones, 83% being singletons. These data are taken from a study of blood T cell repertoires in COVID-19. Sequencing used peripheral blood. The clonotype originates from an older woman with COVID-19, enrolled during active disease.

CDR3 DNA sequence: TGTGCCTGCCAGGGGGGACCTGGAAACACCATATATTTT. It yields the protein CACQGGPGNTIYF. This rearrangement joins TRBV6-5 to TRBJ1-3, with TRBD1 matching 7 bases. Germline V gene lookup returns CDR1 MNHEY and CDR2 SVGAGI. The J segment lost 2 bases and the V segment lost 11 bases, leaving 6 bases of the junction unmatched. The CDR3 is 13 residues long.